This T cell receptor (beta chain) stems from a study of blood T cell repertoires in COVID-19. Study-level information: The cDNA or gDNA used as material had been derived from T cells, B-cell-depleted T cells, or PBMCs.

Seattle's enrolled individuals joined amid active infection and were then monitored longitudinally. Assay used: immunoSEQ multiplex PCR; TCRdb lists only in-frame clones, some missing. The sample shows approximately 280,000 clones, 75% to 95% of them seen only once. Losses at the gene ends were 5 bases for V and 7 bases for J; bases not matched to a gene: 8. The germline CDR1 and CDR2 sequences are SGHTA and FQGNSA. CDR3 length: 14 amino acids. This clonotype was sampled from a woman in her twenties or thirties with COVID-19, enrolled during active disease. The sequenced sample was peripheral blood. The chain recombines TRBV7-2 with TRBJ1-2, with TRBD1 identical over 9 bases. The CDR3 loop reads CASSAPQGARGYTF. The CDR3 coding sequence is TGTGCCAGCAGCGCACCACAGGGGGCCCGTGGCTACACCTTC. The full variable domain, rest sourced from reference TRBV7-2 and TRBJ1-2, is GAGVSQSPSNKVTEKGKDVELRCDPISGHTALYWYRQSLGQGLEFLIYFQGNSAPDKSGLPSDRFSAERTGGSVSTLTIQRTQQEDSAVYLCASSAPQGARGYTFGSGTRLTVV.